This passage covers 9 T cell receptor beta chains from one sample sequenced in a study of cytomegalovirus exposure and HLA in healthy donors. A multiplex PCR was run with 60 Vbeta primers and 13 Jbeta primers. Sequencing was performed with immunoSEQ multiplex PCR; in TCRdb, only in-frame clones are kept and a portion is missing. The repertoire has about 100,000 clones, roughly three quarters of them found once; the top ten carry around 4%. Source material: PBMCs. The receptors stem from a man aged 40-50 years in good health and CMV-seronegative.

The chain carries TRBV5-4 and TRBJ1-1; 7 bases align to TRBD1. With 4 bases clipped from V and 8 bases from J, the junction kept 8 bases outside the gene matches. Germline V CDR1 and CDR2: SGHNT, YYREEE (reference sequence). The CDR3 is made up of 13 amino acids. The CDR3 here is CASSGGQGGEAFF. The DNA of the CDR3 is TGTGCCAGCAGCGGGGGACAAGGGGGCGAAGCTTTCTTT.

V is TRBV30 and J is TRBJ2-5; 11 bases are shared with TRBD1. The V and J ends lost 2 bases and 2 bases, in that order; junction bases with no gene match: 7. This CDR3 contains 16 residues. Per germline, CDR1 GTSNPN and CDR2 SVGIG (reference sequence). DNA of the CDR3: TGTGCCTGGAGTCCCCTCGGACAGGGGGCTCAAGAGACCCAGTACTTC. Translating it yields CAWSPLGQGAQETQYF.

This clone was detected only a few times. V is TRBV30 and J is TRBJ1-2; 8 nucleotides match TRBD1. Germline CDR1 is GTSNPN and CDR2 is SVGIG (reference sequence). The V and J ends lost 4 bases and 4 bases, in that order; junction bases with no gene match: 5. The CDR3 has 13 residues. CDR3 bases: TGTGCCTGGACCTCCGACAGGGGCTATGGCTACACCTTC. This encodes CAWTSDRGYGYTF. The full variable domain, in which reference TRBV30 and TRBJ1-2 provide the parts outside the CDR3, is SQTIHQWPATLVQPVGSPLSLECTVEGTSNPNLYWYRQAAGRGLQLLFYSVGIGQISSEVPQNLSASRPQDRQFILSSKKLLLSDSGFYLCAWTSDRGYGYTFGSGTRLTVV.

This chain connects TRBV5-1 to TRBJ1-5, with a possible D match to TRBD1 (5 bases). The CDR3 has 16 amino acids. Trimming cost V 0 bases and J 1 base, with 11 bases left between them. Germline-derived CDR1 and CDR2 are SGHRS and YFSETQ. The CDR3 loop is CASSLEGLGSNQPQHF. CDR3 nucleotides: TGCGCCAGCAGCTTGGAGGGGTTGGGGAGCAATCAGCCCCAGCATTTT.

The rearrangement joins TRBV7-2 to TRBJ1-3; D remains unclear. CDR1 and CDR2 from the germline V gene are SGHTA and FQGNSA. This CDR3 comprises 14 residues. Trimming stripped 4 bases from V and 4 bases from J, with 11 bases between. This chain's CDR3 is CASSYSPRGNTIYF. CDR3 bases: TGTGCCAGCAGCTATTCTCCGAGGGGAAACACCATATATTTT.

The gene calls are TRBV5-6 and TRBJ1-2; tentatively, D is TRBD1 (5 bases). Looked up from germline, CDR1 is SGHDT and CDR2 is YYEEEE. CDR3 length: 13 residues. With 1 base removed from V and 6 bases from J, the gap between germline ends came to 10 bases. The CDR3 sequence: CASSLKTGDGYTF. The CDR3 nucleotides are TGTGCCAGCAGCTTGAAGACGGGGGATGGCTACACCTTC.

The V and J genes are TRBV7-2 and TRBJ2-2; 8 bases fit TRBD1. Trimming cost V 10 bases and J 6 bases; bases outside gene matches: 10. The CDR3 is 14 amino acids. CDR1 and CDR2 from the germline V gene are SGHTA and FQGNSA. CDR3 in amino acids: CANSGQGAAGELFF. The CDR3 region has the DNA TGTGCCAACTCCGGTCAGGGGGCGGCCGGGGAGCTGTTTTTT.

V and J are TRBV1 and TRBJ2-1; TRBD2, the D gene given by the table, was not confirmed from the DNA. TRBV1 corresponds to a pseudogene. This CDR3 comprises 14 residues. CDR3 loop: CTSSQGGYYNEQFF. The CDR3 DNA sequence: TGCACCAGCAGCCAAGGAGGCTACTACAATGAGCAGTTCTTC.

The rearrangement uses TRBV19 and TRBJ2-1, with 7 bases lining up with TRBD2. Germline V gene sequence: CDR1 LNHDA, CDR2 SQIVND (reference sequence). V lost 6 bases, J lost 0 bases, and 8 bases stayed unmatched. The CDR3 runs to 16 residues. The CDR3, as DNA: TGTGCCAGTAGCCTATCGGGGGGTTACTCCTACAATGAGCAGTTCTTC. Its protein product is CASSLSGGYSYNEQFF.